These T cell receptor beta chains were read from a single sample in a study of T-cell memory formation after mild COVID-19. TCRdb used MiXCR to reprocess the 5' RACE reads, holding one entry per CDR3 protein. The sample records about 140,000 distinct CDR3 sequences, roughly 13% being singletons. The specimen sequenced was PBMCs or a T cell subset sorted from them (not recorded which). The receptors derive from an adult woman who had mild COVID-19 (a few samples of this study predate the infection). Cell type and time point are not known. Each CDR3 is given with its conserved first and last residue. A D gene is named only where the DNA matches it firmly. Expanded clones are given a class, and other clones once, few, many or no size at all.

V	J	size	D	DNA	CDR3
TRBV4-3	TRBJ1-3	.	.	TGCGCCAGCAGCCAAGATAATAAGGGATCAGGAAACACCATATATTTT	CASSQDNKGSGNTIYF
TRBV29-1	TRBJ1-2	.	.	TGCAGCGGCGAGACCCACTATGGCTACACCTTC	CSGETHYGYTF
TRBV12-3/TRBV12-4	TRBJ2-1	few	.	TGTGCCAGCAGTGTACGCGGCCAGGGAGCCAATGAGCAGTTCTTC	CASSVRGQGANEQFF
TRBV7-6	TRBJ2-3	few	.	TGTGCCAGCAGCTTAGCCGGGGGGCTTGGATACACAGATACGCAGTATTTT	CASSLAGGLGYTDTQYF
TRBV12-3/TRBV12-4	TRBJ2-7	few	.	TGTGCCAGCAGCGAGGTAGTATACGAGCAGTACTTC	CASSEVVYEQYF
TRBV5-6	TRBJ2-5	.	TRBD2	TGTGCCAGCAGTTATAGGACTAGCGGGTGGGAAGAGACCCAGTACTTC	CASSYRTSGWEETQYF
TRBV10-3	TRBJ2-7	.	.	TGTGCCATCAGTGAGGAGGGGAGTTCCTACGAGCAGTACTTC	CAISEEGSSYEQYF
TRBV9	TRBJ1-1	many	TRBD1	TGTGCCAGCAGCGCCTCCGGGACAGTGAACACTGAAGCTTTCTTT	CASSASGTVNTEAFF
TRBV4-1	TRBJ2-1	few	TRBD2	TGCGCCAGCAGCCAAGATCTCGCGGGAGGGCCATTCGAGCAGTTCTTC	CASSQDLAGGPFEQFF
TRBV20-1	TRBJ2-7	few	TRBD1	TGCAGTGCAGAGGACAGGTTCGTGCTCGGACGAGAGCAGTACTTC	CSAEDRFVLGREQYF
TRBV24-1	TRBJ2-1	.	.	TGTGCCACCAGCCACCTAACACAGGGAGTGAGTGGTGAGCAGTTCTTC	CATSHLTQGVSGEQFF
TRBV6-2/TRBV6-3	TRBJ2-2	.	TRBD1	TGTGCCAGCATTCGACAGGGGATGGAGAACACCGGGGAGCTGTTTTTT	CASIRQGMENTGELFF
TRBV7-9	TRBJ1-5	few	.	TGTGCCAGCAGCGGCGGACAGAGCAATCAGCCCCAGCATTTT	CASSGGQSNQPQHF
TRBV10-3	TRBJ1-1	many	.	TGTGCCATCAGGGGAGGGAATATGAACACTGAAGCTTTCTTT	CAIRGGNMNTEAFF
TRBV7-9	TRBJ1-2	.	.	TGTGCCAGCAGCTTAGCTCCTTTTGGCTACACCTTC	CASSLAPFGYTF
TRBV12-3/TRBV12-4	TRBJ2-3	few	.	TGTGCCAGCAGTTCCTTTGACAGCACAGATACGCAGTATTTT	CASSSFDSTDTQYF
TRBV12-3/TRBV12-4	TRBJ2-7	.	.	TGTGCCAGCAGTTTGCAGGGGTCGGAGCAGTACTTC	CASSLQGSEQYF
TRBV7-9	TRBJ2-1	few	.	TGTGCCAGCAGCTTAGCGCTTGGGCTAGCTGAGCCACTCTTC	CASSLALGLAEPLF
TRBV7-9	TRBJ2-7	.	TRBD1	TGTGCCAGCAGCCCCACAGGGGGCGCGTCGGACGAGCAGTACTTC	CASSPTGGASDEQYF
TRBV7-9	TRBJ1-4	.	.	TGTGCCAGCAGCTTCCTAGGCGGGGGCAGGGGAAATGAAAAACTGTTTTTT	CASSFLGGGRGNEKLFF
TRBV7-9	TRBJ1-2	.	.	TGTGCCAGCAGCTTAAGGCTGAACTATGGCTACACCTTC	CASSLRLNYGYTF
TRBV6-2/TRBV6-3	TRBJ2-7	.	.	TGTGCCAGCAGTTATTCTGGGGCCTCCTACGAGCAGTACTTC	CASSYSGASYEQYF
TRBV7-9	TRBJ2-1	.	TRBD1	TGTGCCACCTTCCGGGACAGCCTCTACAATGAGCAGTTCTTC	CATFRDSLYNEQFF
TRBV30	TRBJ1-1	few	.	TGTGCCTGGTTGGGCAGAGATAACACTGAAGCTTTCTTT	CAWLGRDNTEAFF
TRBV7-8	TRBJ1-5	.	.	TGTGCCAGCAGCTCGGGGGTGATCGGGAGCAATCAGCCCCAGCATTTT	CASSSGVIGSNQPQHF
TRBV12-3/TRBV12-4	TRBJ2-5	.	TRBD2	TGTGCCAGCAGAACGGGACTAGGGGAGACCCAGTACTTC	CASRTGLGETQYF
TRBV6-2/TRBV6-3	TRBJ2-7	few	TRBD2	TGTGCCACCTTGGGGACTAGCGGGATATCATACGAGCAGTACTTC	CATLGTSGISYEQYF
TRBV7-9	TRBJ2-5	.	.	TGTGCCAGCAGCGAACCCGGGACGGACCAAGAGACCCAGTACTTC	CASSEPGTDQETQYF
TRBV21-1	TRBJ2-7	few	.	TGTGCCAGCGGCCTCGGGCTCGAGCAGTACTTC	CASGLGLEQYF
TRBV13	TRBJ1-6	few	.	TGTGCCAGCAGTTGGGGGCCTTCACCCCTCCACTTT	CASSWGPSPLHF
TRBV5-1	TRBJ2-5	few	TRBD1	TGCGCCAGCAGCAATTACAGGGGGTGGCAAGAGACCCAGTACTTC	CASSNYRGWQETQYF
TRBV9	TRBJ1-3	few	TRBD1	TGTGCCAGCAGCGTTGAGGGGGCGGCTGGAAACACCATATATTTT	CASSVEGAAGNTIYF
TRBV4-2	TRBJ2-1	few	TRBD1	TGTGCCAGCAGCCAAGAAAGTCGGACAGGGTTGAATGAGCAGTTCTTC	CASSQESRTGLNEQFF
TRBV20-1	TRBJ1-2	.	.	TGCAGTGCCCCGAACGGATCCTATGGCTACACCTTC	CSAPNGSYGYTF
TRBV27	TRBJ2-7	.	TRBD1	TGTGCCAGCAGTTTTACAGGGGGCCTCTCCTACGAGCAGTACTTC	CASSFTGGLSYEQYF
TRBV7-6	TRBJ2-2	few	.	TGTGCCAGCCGGGATGTGAACACCGGGGAGCTGTTTTTT	CASRDVNTGELFF
TRBV5-1	TRBJ2-3	.	.	TGCGCCAGCAGCCTTTTGGGCACAGATACGCAGTATTTT	CASSLLGTDTQYF
TRBV24-1	TRBJ2-3	once	.	TGTGCCACCCGGTCTAGGGCAGCCTCAGATACGCAGTATTTT	CATRSRAASDTQYF
TRBV10-2	TRBJ2-7	.	TRBD1	TGCGCCAGCCTGGACAGGGGGAACTACGAGCAGTACTTC	CASLDRGNYEQYF
TRBV29-1	TRBJ2-7	few	.	TGCAGCGTTGAGCCCCGAGAGAAGGGCCACGAGCAGTACTTC	CSVEPREKGHEQYF
TRBV24-1	TRBJ2-1	few	.	TGTGCCACCAGTGATTTGCGAACCGGGACCGACTTCTTC	CATSDLRTGTDFF
TRBV5-1	TRBJ2-1	many	.	TGCGCCAGCAGCTTGGTGGGGAGCAATGAGCAGTTCTTC	CASSLVGSNEQFF
TRBV3-1	TRBJ2-5	.	TRBD2	TGTGCCAGCAGCCAAGAAGGGACTAGACAGGAGACCCAGTACTTC	CASSQEGTRQETQYF
TRBV7-2	TRBJ2-5	few	.	TGTGCCAGCAGCCCTCCGGACGGGACCCAGTACTTC	CASSPPDGTQYF
TRBV4-3	TRBJ2-5	.	TRBD2	TGCGCCAGCAGTCTGGGACTAGCCAACTTCCAAGAGACCCAGTACTTC	CASSLGLANFQETQYF
TRBV9	TRBJ2-1	few	.	TGTGCCAGCAGCCCATTGGACTACCTAACCTACAATGAGCAGTTCTTC	CASSPLDYLTYNEQFF
TRBV3-1	TRBJ1-5	few	.	TGTGCCAGCAGCCAGTACAATCAGCCCCAGCATTTT	CASSQYNQPQHF
TRBV12-3/TRBV12-4	TRBJ2-7	.	.	TGTGCCAGCAGTTTAGGAGGGGGTCGCGAGCAGTACTTC	CASSLGGGREQYF
TRBV7-2	TRBJ2-1	.	.	TGTGCCAGCAGCCACCGGGACCCCTCGCTCTTCTTC	CASSHRDPSLFF
TRBV14	TRBJ2-7	many	TRBD1	TGTGCCAGCAGCCAAGAATTGGGACAGGGGCGTCCTGTACGGTACTTC	CASSQELGQGRPVRYF
TRBV12-3/TRBV12-4	TRBJ2-7	few	TRBD2	TGTGCCAGCAGTTTAGCGGGAGGGTCGGGGTTCTACGAGCAGTACTTC	CASSLAGGSGFYEQYF
TRBV7-9	TRBJ1-2	.	.	TGTGCCAGCAGCTTAGAGGGATCCACTAACTATGGCTACACCTTC	CASSLEGSTNYGYTF
TRBV5-6	TRBJ2-1	few	TRBD2	TGTGCCAGCAGCTTGGTTGGACTAGCGAGCCTAGGGGAGCAGTTCTTC	CASSLVGLASLGEQFF
TRBV20-1	TRBJ2-2	few	.	TGCAGTGCTAGTCGAGACTACAACACCGGGGAGCTGTTTTTT	CSASRDYNTGELFF